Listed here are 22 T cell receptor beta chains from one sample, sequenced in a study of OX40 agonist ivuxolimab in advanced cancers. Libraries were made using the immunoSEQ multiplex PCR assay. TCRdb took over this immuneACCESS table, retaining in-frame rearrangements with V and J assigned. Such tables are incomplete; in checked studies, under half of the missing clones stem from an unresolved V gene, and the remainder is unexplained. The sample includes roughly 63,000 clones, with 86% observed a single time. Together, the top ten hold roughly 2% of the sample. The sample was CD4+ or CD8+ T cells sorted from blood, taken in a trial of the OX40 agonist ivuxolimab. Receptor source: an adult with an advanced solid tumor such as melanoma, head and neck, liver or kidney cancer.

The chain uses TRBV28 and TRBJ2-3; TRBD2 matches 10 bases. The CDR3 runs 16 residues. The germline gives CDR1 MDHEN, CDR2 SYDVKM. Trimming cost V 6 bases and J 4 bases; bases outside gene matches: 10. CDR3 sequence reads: CASRESGRAGADTQYF. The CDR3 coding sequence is TGTGCCAGCAGGGAAAGCGGGAGGGCCGGGGCAGATACGCAGTATTTT.

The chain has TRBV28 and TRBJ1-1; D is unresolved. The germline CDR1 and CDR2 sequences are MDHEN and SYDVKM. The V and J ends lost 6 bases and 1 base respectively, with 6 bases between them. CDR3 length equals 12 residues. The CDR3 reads CASSRRNTEAFF. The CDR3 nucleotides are TGTGCCAGCAGCCGCAGGAACACTGAAGCTTTCTTT. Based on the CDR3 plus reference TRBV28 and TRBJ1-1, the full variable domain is DVKVTQSSRYLVKRTGEKVFLECVQDMDHENMFWYRQDPGLGLRLIYFSYDVKMKEKGDIPEGYSVSREKKERFSLILESASTNQTSMYLCASSRRNTEAFFGQGTRLTVV.

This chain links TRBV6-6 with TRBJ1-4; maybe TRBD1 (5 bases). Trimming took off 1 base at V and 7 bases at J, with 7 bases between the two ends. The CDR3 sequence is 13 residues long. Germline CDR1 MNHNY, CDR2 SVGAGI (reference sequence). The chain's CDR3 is CASSYFGGEKLFF. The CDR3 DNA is TGTGCCAGCAGTTACTTCGGGGGTGAAAAACTGTTTTTT.

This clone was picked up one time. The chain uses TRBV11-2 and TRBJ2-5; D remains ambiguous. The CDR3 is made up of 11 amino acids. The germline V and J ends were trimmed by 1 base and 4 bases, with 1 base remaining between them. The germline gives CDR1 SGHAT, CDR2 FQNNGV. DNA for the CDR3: TGTGCCAGCAGCTTAGTAGAGACCCAGTACTTC. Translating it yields CASSLVETQYF.

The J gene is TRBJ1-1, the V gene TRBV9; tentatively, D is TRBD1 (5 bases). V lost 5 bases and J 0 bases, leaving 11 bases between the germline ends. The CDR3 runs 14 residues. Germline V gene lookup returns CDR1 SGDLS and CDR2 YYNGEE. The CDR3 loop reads CASRPDSMNTEAFF. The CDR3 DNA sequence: TGTGCCAGCAGACCCGACAGCATGAACACTGAAGCTTTCTTT. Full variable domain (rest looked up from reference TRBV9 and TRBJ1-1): DSGVTQTPKHLITATGQRVTLRCSPRSGDLSVYWYQQSLDQGLQFLIQYYNGEERAKGNILERFSAQQFPDLHSELNLSSLELGDSALYFCASRPDSMNTEAFFGQGTRLTVV.

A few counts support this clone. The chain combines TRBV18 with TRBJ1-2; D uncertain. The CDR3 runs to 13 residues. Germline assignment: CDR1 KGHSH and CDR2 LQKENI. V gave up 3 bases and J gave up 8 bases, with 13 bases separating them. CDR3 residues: CASSPISPRGYTF. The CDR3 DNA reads TGTGCCAGCTCACCGATTTCCCCTAGGGGCTACACCTTC.

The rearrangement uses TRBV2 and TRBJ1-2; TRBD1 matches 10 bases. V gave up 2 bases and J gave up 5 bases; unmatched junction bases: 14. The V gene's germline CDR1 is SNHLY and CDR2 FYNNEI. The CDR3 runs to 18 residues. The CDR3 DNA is TGTGCCAGCAGTGAATACCTTGGGACAGGGGCGAACGCATATGGCTACACCTTC. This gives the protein CASSEYLGTGANAYGYTF.

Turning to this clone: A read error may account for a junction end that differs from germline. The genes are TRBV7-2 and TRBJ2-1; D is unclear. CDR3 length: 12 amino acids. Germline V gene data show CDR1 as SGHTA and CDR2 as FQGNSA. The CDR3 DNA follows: TGTGCCAGCAGCTCCTCCGGACCGAAAACGGTCTTC. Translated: CASSSSGPKTVF.

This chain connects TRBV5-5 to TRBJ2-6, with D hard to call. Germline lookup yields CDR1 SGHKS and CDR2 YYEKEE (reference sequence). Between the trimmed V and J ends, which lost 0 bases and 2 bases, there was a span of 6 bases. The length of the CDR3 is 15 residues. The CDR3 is CASSLAGTGANVLTF. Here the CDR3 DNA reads TGTGCCAGCAGCTTGGCGGGTACTGGGGCCAACGTCCTGACTTTC.

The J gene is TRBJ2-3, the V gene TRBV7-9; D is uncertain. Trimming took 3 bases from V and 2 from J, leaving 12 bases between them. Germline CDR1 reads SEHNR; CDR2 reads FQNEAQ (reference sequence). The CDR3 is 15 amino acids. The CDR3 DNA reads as TGTGCCAGCAGCTTTTTCCTCATTGACACAGATACGCAGTATTTT. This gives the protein CASSFFLIDTDTQYF. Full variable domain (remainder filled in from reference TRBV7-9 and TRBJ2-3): DTGVSQNPRHKITKRGQNVTFRCDPISEHNRLYWYRQTLGQGPEFLTYFQNEAQLEKSRLLSDRFSAERPKGSFSTLEIQRTEQGDSAMYLCASSFFLIDTDTQYFGPGTRLTVL.

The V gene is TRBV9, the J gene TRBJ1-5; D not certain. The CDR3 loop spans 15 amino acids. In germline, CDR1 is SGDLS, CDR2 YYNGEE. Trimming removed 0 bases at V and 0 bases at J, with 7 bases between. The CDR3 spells CASSVGGDSNQPQHF. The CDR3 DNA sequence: TGTGCCAGCAGCGTAGGCGGGGATAGCAATCAGCCCCAGCATTTT.

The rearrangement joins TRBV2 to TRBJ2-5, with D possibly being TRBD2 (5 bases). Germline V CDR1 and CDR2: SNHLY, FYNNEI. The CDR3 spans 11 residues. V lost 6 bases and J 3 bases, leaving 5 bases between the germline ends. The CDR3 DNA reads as TGTGCCAGCAGGAGGGAAGAGACCCAGTACTTC. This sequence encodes CASRREETQYF.

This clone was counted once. The CDR3 DNA is TGTGCCAGCAGCTTAGAAGGTATGGGCCGCGACAATGAGCAGTTCTTC. It encodes CASSLEGMGRDNEQFF. The rearrangement links TRBV11-2 to TRBJ2-1; D is uncertain. The CDR3 sequence is 16 residues long. Trimming took off 0 bases at V and 5 bases at J, with 14 bases between the two ends. Germline CDR1 SGHAT, CDR2 FQNNGV.

The CDR3 loop is CASSFRGKATNEKLFF. DNA of the CDR3: TGTGCCAGCAGTTTTCGGGGGAAGGCGACTAATGAAAAACTGTTTTTT. This chain joins TRBV28 and TRBJ1-4, with D perhaps TRBD1 (5 bases). Trimming left V 3 bases short and J 2 bases short, with 13 bases between. This CDR3 is 16 amino acids long. Germline V gene data show CDR1 as MDHEN and CDR2 as SYDVKM. The whole variable domain, filled in from reference TRBV28 and TRBJ1-4, reads DVKVTQSSRYLVKRTGEKVFLECVQDMDHENMFWYRQDPGLGLRLIYFSYDVKMKEKGDIPEGYSVSREKKERFSLILESASTNQTSMYLCASSFRGKATNEKLFFGSGTQLSVL.

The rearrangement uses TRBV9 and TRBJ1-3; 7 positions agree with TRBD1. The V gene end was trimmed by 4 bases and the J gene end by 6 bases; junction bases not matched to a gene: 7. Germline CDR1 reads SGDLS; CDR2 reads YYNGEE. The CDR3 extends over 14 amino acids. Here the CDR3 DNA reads TGTGCCAGCAGCCCTCGGCAGGGGGTAAACACCATATATTTT. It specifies CASSPRQGVNTIYF.

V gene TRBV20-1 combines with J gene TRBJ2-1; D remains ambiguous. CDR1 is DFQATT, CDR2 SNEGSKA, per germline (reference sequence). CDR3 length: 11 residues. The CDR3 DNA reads TGCAGCGTACCCGCCAGAGATACGCAGTTCTTC. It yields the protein CSVPARDTQFF.

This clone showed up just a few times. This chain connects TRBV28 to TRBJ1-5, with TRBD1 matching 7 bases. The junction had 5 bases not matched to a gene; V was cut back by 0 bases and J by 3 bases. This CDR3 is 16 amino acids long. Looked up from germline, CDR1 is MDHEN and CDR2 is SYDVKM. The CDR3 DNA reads TGTGCCAGCAGTTTATGGACAGGGAGCTTCAATCAGCCCCAGCATTTT. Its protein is CASSLWTGSFNQPQHF.

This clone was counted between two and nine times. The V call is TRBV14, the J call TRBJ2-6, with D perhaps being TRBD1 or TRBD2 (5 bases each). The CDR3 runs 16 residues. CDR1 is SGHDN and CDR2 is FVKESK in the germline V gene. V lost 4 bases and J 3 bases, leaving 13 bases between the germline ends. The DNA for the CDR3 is TGTGCCAGCAGCCCGCTAGGGACCCTTGGGGCCAACGTCCTGACTTTC. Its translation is CASSPLGTLGANVLTF.

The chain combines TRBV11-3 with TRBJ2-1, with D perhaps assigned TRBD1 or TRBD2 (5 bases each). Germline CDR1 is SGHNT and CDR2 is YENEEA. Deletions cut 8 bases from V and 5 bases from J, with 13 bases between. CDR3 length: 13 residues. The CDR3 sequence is CASGTGPNNEQFF. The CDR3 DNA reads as TGTGCCAGCGGAACGGGACCAAACAATGAGCAGTTCTTC.

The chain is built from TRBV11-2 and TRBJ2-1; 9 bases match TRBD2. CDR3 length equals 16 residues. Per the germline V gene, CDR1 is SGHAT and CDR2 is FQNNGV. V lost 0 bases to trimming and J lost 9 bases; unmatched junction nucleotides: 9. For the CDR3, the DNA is TGTGCCAGCAGCTTAGATCGAAGCGGGAGGCATGGTGAGCAGTTCTTC. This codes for CASSLDRSGRHGEQFF.

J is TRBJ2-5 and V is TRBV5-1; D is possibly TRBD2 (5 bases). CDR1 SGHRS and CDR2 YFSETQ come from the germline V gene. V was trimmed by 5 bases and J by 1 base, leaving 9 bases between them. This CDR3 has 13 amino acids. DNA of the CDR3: TGCGCCAGCAGGGAGGCACCCCAAGAGACCCAGTACTTC. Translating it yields CASREAPQETQYF.

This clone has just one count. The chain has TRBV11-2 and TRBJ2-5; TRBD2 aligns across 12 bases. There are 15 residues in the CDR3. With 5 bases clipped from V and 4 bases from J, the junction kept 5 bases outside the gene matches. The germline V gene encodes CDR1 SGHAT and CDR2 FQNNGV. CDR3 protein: CASSLTSGRGETQYF. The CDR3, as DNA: TGTGCCAGCAGCCTGACTAGCGGGAGAGGAGAGACCCAGTACTTC.